This T cell receptor beta chain was profiled in a study of blood T cell repertoires in COVID-19. Study in general: Samples representing acute and convalescent COVID-19 were sourced from the United States, Italy and Spain. Sample material is recorded as cDNA or gDNA derived from T cells, B-cell-depleted T cells, or PBMCs.

This clone was seen a single time. In the source study's methods: Amplifying reference gene primers gave estimates of nucleated cell counts. Data came from immunoSEQ multiplex PCR; TCRdb stores just in-frame clones and leaves some out. V, J and clone size are taken as reported in that table, and D and trimming were inferred from the DNA itself. The sample carries roughly 240,000 clones, around 86% recorded once. The CDR3 has 15 amino acids. CDR1 is DFQATT, CDR2 SNEGSKA, per germline (reference sequence). With 5 bases clipped from V and 1 base from J, the junction kept 5 bases outside the gene matches.

The sample was peripheral blood. The TCR was taken from a woman in her sixties or seventies who had recovered from COVID-19. The chain is built from TRBV20-1 and TRBJ2-6, with TRBD2 matching 7 bases. The CDR3 DNA reads TGCAGTGCTCGTGGGGGAGGGTCTGGGGCCAACGTCCTGACTTTC. This sequence encodes CSARGGGSGANVLTF.